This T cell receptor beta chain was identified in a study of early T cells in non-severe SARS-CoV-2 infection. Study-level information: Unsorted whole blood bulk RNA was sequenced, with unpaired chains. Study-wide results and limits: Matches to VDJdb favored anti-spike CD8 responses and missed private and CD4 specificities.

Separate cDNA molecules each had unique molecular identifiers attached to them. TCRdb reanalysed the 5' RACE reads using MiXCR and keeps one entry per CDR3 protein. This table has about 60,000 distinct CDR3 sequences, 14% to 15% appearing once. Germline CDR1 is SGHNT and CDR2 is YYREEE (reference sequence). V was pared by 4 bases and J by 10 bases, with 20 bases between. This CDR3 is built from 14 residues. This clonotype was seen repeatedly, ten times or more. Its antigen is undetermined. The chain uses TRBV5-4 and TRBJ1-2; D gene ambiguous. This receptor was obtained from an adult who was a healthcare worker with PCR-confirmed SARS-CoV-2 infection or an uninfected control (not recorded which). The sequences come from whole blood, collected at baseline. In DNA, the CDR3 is TGTGCCAGCAGCGATGGTGGGCTACCGGTGGACTACACCTTC. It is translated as CASSDGGLPVDYTF. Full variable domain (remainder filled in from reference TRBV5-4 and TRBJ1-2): ETGVTQSPTHLIKTRGQQVTLRCSSQSGHNTVSWYQQALGQGPQFIFQYYREEENGRGNFPPRFSGLQFPNYSSELNVNALELDDSALYLCASSDGGLPVDYTFGSGTRLTVV.